The 30 T cell receptor beta chains below all came from one sample that was sequenced in a study of blood T cell repertoires in COVID-19. Produced via immunoSEQ multiplex PCR; TCRdb's table is partial and in-frame only. The repertoire holds approximately 68,000 clones, with approximately 90% as singletons. Sequenced sample: peripheral blood. The receptors here all came from a man in his 70s with active or convalescent COVID-19.

The rearrangement links TRBV5-4 to TRBJ2-7; 14 bases align to TRBD2. The CDR3 sequence is 19 residues long. V shed 4 bases, J shed 4 bases, and the junction held 16 bases outside the gene matches. The germline gives CDR1 SGHNT, CDR2 YYREEE (reference sequence). This CDR3 reads CASSHRQGSWTSGRYEQYF. CDR3 nucleotide sequence: TGTGCCAGCAGCCATCGTCAGGGTAGTTGGACTAGCGGGAGGTACGAGCAGTACTTC.

The chain is built from TRBV30 and TRBJ1-2, with D possibly matching TRBD1 (6 bases). Trimming cost V 0 bases and J 6 bases, with 8 bases left between them. The CDR3 contains 12 residues. Germline CDR1 is GTSNPN and CDR2 is SVGIG (reference sequence). CDR3 in amino acids: CAWSVHRDGYTF. The CDR3 DNA is TGTGCCTGGAGTGTTCACAGGGATGGCTACACCTTC. Combining the CDR3 with reference TRBV30 and TRBJ1-2 gives the whole variable domain SQTIHQWPATLVQPVGSPLSLECTVEGTSNPNLYWYRQAAGRGLQLLFYSVGIGQISSEVPQNLSASRPQDRQFILSSKKLLLSDSGFYLCAWSVHRDGYTFGSGTRLTVV.

The chain uses TRBV5-1 and TRBJ2-6, with TRBD1 identical over 7 bases. J lost 4 bases, V lost 4 bases, and 8 bases had no gene match. The length of the CDR3 is 16 residues. CDR1 SGHRS and CDR2 YFSETQ come from the germline V gene. CDR3 coding DNA: TGCGCCAGCAGCCCTCGACAGGGAGCAGGGGCCAACGTCCTGACTTTC. Amino acid sequence: CASSPRQGAGANVLTF.

The CDR3 here is CASSPRQENTEAFF. CDR3 nucleotides: TGTGCCAGCAGCCCCCGACAGGAGAACACTGAAGCTTTCTTT. The chain couples TRBV4-2 to TRBJ1-1; the D gene is possibly TRBD1 (6 bases). V was shortened by 4 bases and J by 1 base, with 10 bases between the two germline ends. Per the germline V gene, CDR1 is LGHNA and CDR2 is YNFKEQ. The CDR3 is 14 amino acids.

The DNA for the CDR3 is TGTGCCTGGAGTCTGACGGGATCCTACGAGCAGTACTTC. Amino acid sequence: CAWSLTGSYEQYF. The rearrangement joins TRBV30 to TRBJ2-7; weak D call: TRBD2 (5 bases). Trimming left V 2 bases short and J 1 base short, with 9 bases between. Germline CDR1 GTSNPN, CDR2 SVGIG (reference sequence). The CDR3 spans 13 residues.

Only a few counts were recorded for this clone. The chain combines TRBV20-1 with TRBJ2-3; TRBD2 agrees at 8 bases. V dropped 3 bases and J dropped 2; count of bases not matched to a gene: 7. CDR1 is DFQATT and CDR2 is SNEGSKA in the germline V gene (reference sequence). The CDR3 loop spans 15 amino acids. For the CDR3, the DNA is TGCAGTGCTAGTCCGGGACTAGTTCACACAGATACGCAGTATTTT. It is translated as CSASPGLVHTDTQYF.

The rearrangement uses TRBV9 and TRBJ1-2, with D unclear. Germline loops: CDR1 SGDLS, CDR2 YYNGEE. The germline V and J ends were trimmed by 0 bases and 4 bases, with 7 bases remaining between them. This CDR3 contains 13 residues. As DNA, the CDR3 is TGTGCCAGCAGCGTAGCGGCAGGCTATGGCTACACCTTC. As protein: CASSVAAGYGYTF.

This clone was seen a single time. This chain connects TRBV19 to TRBJ2-7; 9 bases are shared with TRBD1. Germline V lookup: CDR1 LNHDA, CDR2 SQIVND (reference sequence). This CDR3 comprises 14 residues. V lost 5 bases, J lost 3 bases, and 5 bases stayed unmatched. CDR3 DNA sequence: TGTGCCAGTAGTCCCGGGACAGGGATCTACGAGCAGTACTTC. This encodes CASSPGTGIYEQYF.

The chain has TRBV18 and TRBJ2-1; 12 positions agree with TRBD2. CDR1 is KGHSH, CDR2 LQKENI, per germline. After removal of 2 bases from V and 4 bases from J, the junction contained 12 bases not matched to a gene. This CDR3 region has 19 residues. The CDR3 nucleotides read TGTGCCAGCTCACCAGGGGCGACTAGCGGGAGTACGGGTTACAATGAGCAGTTCTTC. It encodes CASSPGATSGSTGYNEQFF.

By sample share, this clone is medium-sized. This chain joins TRBV6-5 and TRBJ2-3, with D possibly matching TRBD2 (6 bases). This CDR3 has 11 amino acids. Germline loops: CDR1 MNHEY, CDR2 SVGAGI. V was trimmed by 7 bases and J by 10 bases, leaving 12 bases between them. The CDR3 DNA is TGTGCCAGCACCCGAGCGGGCGCGCAGTATTTT. Amino acids: CASTRAGAQYF.

V usage is TRBV18 and J usage is TRBJ2-7; 9 bases agree with TRBD2. The CDR3 is 15 amino acids. V was pared by 0 bases and J by 4 bases, with 4 bases of the junction left unmatched. Germline CDR1 KGHSH, CDR2 LQKENI. DNA of the CDR3: TGTGCCAGCTCACCACCGATGGCGGGAGGGTACGAGCAGTACTTC. This codes for CASSPPMAGGYEQYF.

The rearrangement uses TRBV5-1 and TRBJ1-2; 8 positions agree with TRBD1. With 4 bases clipped from V and 4 bases from J, the junction kept 6 bases outside the gene matches. The germline gives CDR1 SGHRS, CDR2 YFSETQ. The CDR3 runs 14 residues. CDR3 sequence reads: CASSRTGLSYGYTF. CDR3 nucleotides: TGCGCCAGCAGCCGGACAGGGTTAAGCTATGGCTACACCTTC.

The chain uses TRBV11-3 and TRBJ2-1; D is ambiguous. This CDR3 comprises 15 residues. Per the germline V gene, CDR1 is SGHNT and CDR2 is YENEEA. V was shortened by 1 base and J by 6 bases, with 13 bases between the two germline ends. CDR3 sequence (DNA): TGTGCCAGCAGCTTAGGAGGCCTACGTACCAATGAGCAGTTCTTC. Protein sequence: CASSLGGLRTNEQFF.

V usage is TRBV6-4 and J usage is TRBJ2-2; 8 bases map to TRBD2. V shed 4 bases, J shed 7 bases, and the junction held 8 bases outside the gene matches. The germline gives CDR1 MRHNA, CDR2 SNTAGT. The CDR3 spans 15 residues. In DNA form, the CDR3 reads TGTGCCAGCAGTGCTGATAGCGGGACTGTCGGGGAGCTGTTTTTT. Translated: CASSADSGTVGELFF.

The chain links TRBV29-1 to TRBJ1-1; no reliable D call. Looked up from germline, CDR1 is SQVTM and CDR2 is ANQGSEA. The CDR3 loop spans 16 amino acids. V lost 2 bases and J lost 5, with 21 bases in between. The CDR3 region is CSVESRETSIGTEAFF. DNA of the CDR3: TGCAGCGTTGAAAGTAGAGAGACATCAATTGGGACTGAAGCTTTCTTT. Filled out from reference TRBV29-1 and TRBJ1-1, the complete variable domain reads SAVISQKPSRDICQRGTSLTIQCQVDSQVTMMFWYRQQPGQSLTLIATANQGSEATYESGFVIDKFPISRPNLTFSTLTVSNMSPEDSSIYLCSVESRETSIGTEAFFGQGTRLTVV.

About this clone: Germline is not matched at one junction end, which may reflect a read error. The chain uses TRBV7-7 and TRBJ2-5, with 8 positions matching TRBD2. The germline V gene encodes CDR1 SSHAT and CDR2 FNYEAQ (reference sequence). This CDR3 comprises 15 residues. The CDR3: CASSSLSGNQETQYF. The CDR3 DNA follows: TGTGCTAGCAGCTCCCTTAGCGGGAACCAAGAGACCCAGTACTTC.

V and J are TRBV13 and TRBJ2-3, with D maybe TRBD2 (5 bases). This CDR3 comprises 12 residues. The germline V gene encodes CDR1 PRHDT and CDR2 FYEKMQ (reference sequence). Between the trimmed V and J ends, which lost 2 bases and 9 bases, there was a span of 9 bases. This CDR3 reads CASSLSGNTQYF. The CDR3 region has the DNA TGTGCCAGCAGCTTATCGGGAAACACGCAGTATTTT. Full variable domain (missing parts from reference TRBV13 and TRBJ2-3): AAGVIQSPRHLIKEKRETATLKCYPIPRHDTVYWYQQGPGQDPQFLISFYEKMQSDKGSIPDRFSAQQFSDYHSELNMSSLELGDSALYFCASSLSGNTQYFGPGTRLTVL.

J is TRBJ1-6 and V is TRBV19, with TRBD1 identical over 10 bases. CDR1 and CDR2 (germline): LNHDA, SQIVND (reference sequence). The CDR3 has 15 residues. V lost 5 bases, J lost 7 bases, and 5 bases stayed unmatched. This CDR3 is CASSRQGAGNSPLHF. CDR3 DNA: TGTGCCAGTAGTCGACAGGGGGCGGGGAATTCACCCCTCCACTTT.

V and J are TRBV21-1 and TRBJ2-7; TRBD2 was called by the table and not checked on the DNA. TRBV21-1 is marked as a pseudogene. The CDR3 runs to 17 residues. The CDR3 DNA reads TGTGCCAGCAGCAAAGGTTTCTCACAAGGAGCCCTCTACGAGCAGTACTTC. Its protein is CASSKGFSQGALYEQYF.

The J gene is TRBJ1-2, the V gene TRBV2; TRBD1 matches 8 bases. The germline V gene has CDR1 SNHLY and CDR2 FYNNEI. This CDR3 is 13 amino acids long. J lost 4 bases, V lost 5 bases, and 3 bases had no gene match. The chain's CDR3 is CASSSTGGYGYTF. The DNA for the CDR3 is TGTGCCAGCAGTTCCACAGGGGGCTATGGCTACACCTTC.

The V gene is TRBV4-3, the J gene TRBJ2-5; no definite D call. This CDR3 region has 14 residues. V lost 4 bases, J lost 2 bases, and 11 bases lay in between. Germline V gene sequence: CDR1 LGHNA, CDR2 YSLEER. The CDR3 DNA sequence: TGCGCCAGCAGCCCACTGGTCGCTCAAGAGACCCAGTACTTC. Its protein product is CASSPLVAQETQYF.

This clone came up once. This rearrangement joins TRBV19 to TRBJ2-1; tentatively, D is TRBD2 (5 bases). V dropped 5 bases and J dropped 8 bases, with 16 bases sitting between them. The V gene's germline CDR1 is LNHDA and CDR2 SQIVND (reference sequence). This CDR3 region has 14 residues. The CDR3 region is CASSPWTATDEQFF. DNA for the CDR3: TGTGCCAGTAGTCCCTGGACTGCTACGGATGAGCAGTTCTTC. Full variable domain (outside the CDR3, taken from reference TRBV19 and TRBJ2-1): DGGITQSPKYLFRKEGQNVTLSCEQNLNHDAMYWYRQDPGQGLRLIYYSQIVNDFQKGDIAEGYSVSREKKESFPLTVTSAQKNPTAFYLCASSPWTATDEQFFGPGTRLTVL.

This clone turned up a few times. The chain employs TRBV7-9 and TRBJ1-4; D possibly corresponds to TRBD1 (5 bases). V lost 5 bases, J lost 1 base, and 14 bases lay in between. The CDR3 loop spans 16 amino acids. Germline V gene data show CDR1 as SEHNR and CDR2 as FQNEAQ (reference sequence). In nucleotides, the CDR3 is TGTGCCAGCAGCCAGGGCCCTCAGGGAACTAATGAAAAACTGTTTTTT. It yields the protein CASSQGPQGTNEKLFF.

V usage is TRBV5-1 and J usage is TRBJ2-2, with TRBD1 matching over 8 bases. The V and J ends lost 5 bases and 5 bases, in that order; junction bases with no gene match: 8. Germline assignment: CDR1 SGHRS and CDR2 YFSETQ. The CDR3 sequence is 15 residues long. The CDR3 sequence: CASRTGTGVTGELFF. CDR3 nucleotides: TGCGCCAGCAGAACCGGGACAGGTGTGACCGGGGAGCTGTTTTTT.

In its sample, this clone was seen a few times. The chain combines TRBV9 with TRBJ1-6, with TRBD1 as a possible D gene (5 bases). Germline V CDR1 and CDR2: SGDLS, YYNGEE. V gave up 2 bases and J gave up 6 bases, with 6 bases separating them. The CDR3 loop spans 13 amino acids. The CDR3 DNA follows: TGTGCCAGCAGCGTTAGGGGTAATTCACCCCTCCACTTT. It specifies CASSVRGNSPLHF.

The chain carries TRBV18 and TRBJ1-3; weak D call: TRBD1 (6 bases). This CDR3 contains 17 residues. Germline loops: CDR1 KGHSH, CDR2 LQKENI. V was shortened by 3 bases and J by 0 bases, with 15 bases between the two germline ends. The CDR3 bases are TGTGCCAGCTCACCTCGGGGGGCGGCCGGCTCTGGAAACACCATATATTTT. Translating it yields CASSPRGAAGSGNTIYF. The full variable domain, in which reference TRBV18 and TRBJ1-3 provide the parts outside the CDR3, is NAGVMQNPRHLVRRRGQEARLRCSPMKGHSHVYWYRQLPEEGLKFMVYLQKENIIDESGMPKERFSAEFPKEGPSILRIQQVVRGDSAAYFCASSPRGAAGSGNTIYFGEGSWLTVV.

V gene TRBV3-1 (or the pseudogene TRBV3-2) combines with J gene TRBJ1-6; D is undetermined. The CDR3 consists of 15 residues. Germline values: CDR1 LGHDT, CDR2 YNNKEL (reference sequence). Trimming removed 2 bases at V and 7 bases at J, with 12 bases between. The CDR3 loop reads CASSQSRGRNSPLHF. The DNA of the CDR3 is TGTGCCAGCAGCCAATCGCGAGGAAGGAATTCACCCCTCCACTTT.

The rearrangement uses TRBV7-9 and TRBJ2-4; D perhaps matches TRBD2 (6 bases). CDR1 is SEHNR and CDR2 is FQNEAQ in the germline V gene (reference sequence). The CDR3 runs to 19 residues. V was clipped by 5 bases and J by 1 base, with 24 bases between them. DNA of the CDR3: TGTGCCAGCAGCGGGACTGGGGACTCAGTAACCGGGGCCAAAAACATTCAGTACTTC. It encodes CASSGTGDSVTGAKNIQYF.

This clone was detected once. This chain connects TRBV9 to TRBJ1-3; 7 positions match TRBD1. V shed 1 base and J 1 base; nucleotides not matched to a gene: 5. There are 16 residues in the CDR3. CDR1 is SGDLS and CDR2 is YYNGEE in the germline V gene. CDR3 residues: CASSVRQGFSGNTIYF. The CDR3 bases are TGTGCCAGCAGCGTAAGACAGGGTTTTTCTGGAAACACCATATATTTT.

This chain uses TRBV6-1 with TRBJ2-3, with 9 bases aligning to TRBD1. There are 15 residues in the CDR3. V lost 2 bases to trimming and J lost 3 bases; unmatched junction nucleotides: 3. In germline, CDR1 is MNHNS, CDR2 SASEGT. The CDR3 nucleotides read TGTGCCAGCAGTGAATCCGGGACAGGGACAGATACGCAGTATTTT. Its protein product is CASSESGTGTDTQYF.